Given below is one T cell receptor (beta chain) in context. Its antigen is unknown. The data were taken from a study of PD-1 blockade in classical Hodgkin lymphoma. The length of the CDR3 is 14 residues. CDR1 SGHVS and CDR2 FNYEAQ come from the germline V gene. The trim removed 5 bases at V and 5 bases at J, leaving 5 bases unmatched. Sequenced by immunoSEQ multiplex PCR; TCRdb stores in-frame clones only, minus some. The sample includes some 40,000 clones, 76% of them seen just once. Findings and limits, study-wide: At C4D1, TCR diversity had climbed significantly for CD4+ cells, though not for CD8+ cells. Lower baseline TCR diversity was reported for newly diagnosed patients than for healthy donors. Patients newly diagnosed and complete responders had comparable baseline diversity.

Relapse was seen in all patients after autologous stem cell transplantation, and brentuximab vedotin exposure was variable. The clonotype comes from a human donor with classical Hodgkin lymphoma. The chain has TRBV7-6 and TRBJ1-1, with 10 bases fitting TRBD1. The specimen was peripheral blood mononuclear cells (PBMCs), collected at baseline. CDR3 loop: CASSHPGQGTEAFF. CDR3 nucleotide sequence: TGTGCCAGCAGCCATCCGGGACAGGGGACTGAAGCTTTCTTT.